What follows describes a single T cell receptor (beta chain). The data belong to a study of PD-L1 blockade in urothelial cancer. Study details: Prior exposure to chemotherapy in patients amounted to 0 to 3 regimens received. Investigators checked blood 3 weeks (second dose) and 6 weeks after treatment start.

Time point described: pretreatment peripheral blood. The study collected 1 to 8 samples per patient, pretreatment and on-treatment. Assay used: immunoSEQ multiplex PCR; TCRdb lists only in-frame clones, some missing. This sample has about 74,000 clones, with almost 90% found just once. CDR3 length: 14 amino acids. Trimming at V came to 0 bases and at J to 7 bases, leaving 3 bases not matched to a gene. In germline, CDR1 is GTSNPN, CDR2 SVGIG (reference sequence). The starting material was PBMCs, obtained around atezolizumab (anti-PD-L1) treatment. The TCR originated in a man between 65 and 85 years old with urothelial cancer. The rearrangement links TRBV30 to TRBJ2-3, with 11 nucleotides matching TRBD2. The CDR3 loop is CAWSVLAGGNTQYF. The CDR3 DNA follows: TGTGCCTGGAGTGTTCTAGCGGGAGGTAATACGCAGTATTTT.